This record looks at one TCR beta chain sequence and its context. Its antigen is not identified. This entry belongs to a study of T cells expressing NK-cell markers. Overall study results and limits: In a group of 5 or 6 donors, dominant NKG2C+ clonotypes represented roughly 1.0-7.5% of CD8+ T cells. A few donors' CD3+CD56-NKG2C+ cells were dominated by the same clonotypes.

cDNA encoding TCR beta was synthesized via 5'RACE template switching incorporating UMIs. TCRdb re-called the 5' RACE reads; one entry per CDR3 protein, DNA not given. This sample's clone table lists about 410,000 distinct CDR3 sequences. The CDR3 contains 15 residues. The germline V gene encodes CDR1 SGHAT and CDR2 FQNNGV. Material for sequencing was blood T cells: a sorted CD56 or NKG2C T cell subset, CD4+ or CD8+ T cells, or bulk PBMC T cells (not recorded which). The V gene is TRBV11-2, the J gene TRBJ2-1. This receptor was obtained from a woman in her 50s in good health. This CDR3 reads CASRSNRATYNEQFF.